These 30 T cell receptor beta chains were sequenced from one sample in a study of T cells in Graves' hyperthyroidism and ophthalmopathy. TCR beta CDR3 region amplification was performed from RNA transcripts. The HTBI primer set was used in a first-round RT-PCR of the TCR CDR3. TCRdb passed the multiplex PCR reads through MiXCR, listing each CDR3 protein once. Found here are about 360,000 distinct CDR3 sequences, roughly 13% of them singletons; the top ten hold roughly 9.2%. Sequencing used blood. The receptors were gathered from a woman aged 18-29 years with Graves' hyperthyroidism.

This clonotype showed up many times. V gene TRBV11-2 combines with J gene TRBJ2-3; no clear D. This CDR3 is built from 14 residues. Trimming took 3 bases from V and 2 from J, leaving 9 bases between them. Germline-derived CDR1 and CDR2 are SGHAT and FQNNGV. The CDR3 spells CASSFRQPTDTQYF. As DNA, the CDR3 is TGTGCCAGCAGCTTCCGGCAGCCCACAGATACGCAGTATTTT.

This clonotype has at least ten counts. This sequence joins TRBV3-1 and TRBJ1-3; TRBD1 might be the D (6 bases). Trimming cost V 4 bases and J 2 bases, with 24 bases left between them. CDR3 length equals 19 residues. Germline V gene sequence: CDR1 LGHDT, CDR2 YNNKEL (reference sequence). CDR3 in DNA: TGTGCCAGCAGCCCCACGCCTTTCTTCAGGGGACGGGCTGGAAACACCATATATTTT. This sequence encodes CASSPTPFFRGRAGNTIYF.

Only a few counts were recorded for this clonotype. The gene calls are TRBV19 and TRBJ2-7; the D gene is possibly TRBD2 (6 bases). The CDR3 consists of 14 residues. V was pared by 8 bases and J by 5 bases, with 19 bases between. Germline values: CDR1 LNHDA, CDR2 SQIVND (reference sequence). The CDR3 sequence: CASGWGRPTDEQYF. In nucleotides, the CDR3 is TGTGCCAGTGGTTGGGGGAGGCCTACGGACGAGCAGTACTTC.

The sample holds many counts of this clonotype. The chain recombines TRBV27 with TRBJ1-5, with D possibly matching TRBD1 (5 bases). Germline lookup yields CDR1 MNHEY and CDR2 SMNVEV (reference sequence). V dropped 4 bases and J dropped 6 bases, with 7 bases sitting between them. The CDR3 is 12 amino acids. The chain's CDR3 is CASSSGLQPQHF. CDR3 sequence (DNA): TGTGCCAGCAGTTCGGGACTTCAGCCCCAGCATTTT.

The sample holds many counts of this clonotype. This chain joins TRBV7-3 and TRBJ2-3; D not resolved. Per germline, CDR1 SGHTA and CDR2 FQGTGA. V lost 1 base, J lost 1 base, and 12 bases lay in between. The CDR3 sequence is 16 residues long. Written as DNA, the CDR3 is TGTGCCAGCAGCTTAAGCGGACCCTACCGCACAGATACGCAGTATTTT. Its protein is CASSLSGPYRTDTQYF. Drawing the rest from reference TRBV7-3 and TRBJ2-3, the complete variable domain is GAGVSQTPSNKVTEKGKYVELRCDPISGHTALYWYRQSLGQGPEFLIYFQGTGAADDSGLPNDRFFAVRPEGSVSTLKIQRTERGDSAVYLCASSLSGPYRTDTQYFGPGTRLTVL.

DNA for the CDR3: TGTGCCAGCAGTGTGACAACCACCGGGGAGCTGTTTTTT. It translates to CASSVTTTGELFF. J is TRBJ2-2 and V is TRBV28; D not resolved. The CDR3 totals 13 residues. Trimming shortened V by 5 bases and J by 4 bases, and 8 bases separated the two germline ends. Germline V CDR1 and CDR2: MDHEN, SYDVKM. The full variable domain, in which reference TRBV28 and TRBJ2-2 provide the parts outside the CDR3, is DVKVTQSSRYLVKRTGEKVFLECVQDMDHENMFWYRQDPGLGLRLIYFSYDVKMKEKGDIPEGYSVSREKKERFSLILESASTNQTSMYLCASSVTTTGELFFGEGSRLTVL.

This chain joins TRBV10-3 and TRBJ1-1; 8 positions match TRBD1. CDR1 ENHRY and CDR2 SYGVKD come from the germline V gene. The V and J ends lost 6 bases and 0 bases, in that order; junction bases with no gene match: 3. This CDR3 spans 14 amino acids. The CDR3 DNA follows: TGTGCCATCAGAGGACAGGGCTTGAACACTGAAGCTTTCTTT. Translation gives CAIRGQGLNTEAFF.

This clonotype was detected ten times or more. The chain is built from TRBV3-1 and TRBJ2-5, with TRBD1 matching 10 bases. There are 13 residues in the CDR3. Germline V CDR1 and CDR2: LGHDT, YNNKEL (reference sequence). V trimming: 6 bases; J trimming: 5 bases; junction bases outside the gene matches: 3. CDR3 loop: CASRGTGVETQYF. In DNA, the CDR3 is TGTGCCAGCAGGGGGACAGGGGTGGAGACCCAGTACTTC.

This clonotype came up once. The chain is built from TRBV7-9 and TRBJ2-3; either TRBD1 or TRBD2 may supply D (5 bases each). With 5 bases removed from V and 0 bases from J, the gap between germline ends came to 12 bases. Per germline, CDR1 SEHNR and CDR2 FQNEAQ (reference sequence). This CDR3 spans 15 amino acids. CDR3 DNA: TGTGCCAGCAGCAGCCGGGACCGAAGCACAGATACGCAGTATTTT. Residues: CASSSRDRSTDTQYF.

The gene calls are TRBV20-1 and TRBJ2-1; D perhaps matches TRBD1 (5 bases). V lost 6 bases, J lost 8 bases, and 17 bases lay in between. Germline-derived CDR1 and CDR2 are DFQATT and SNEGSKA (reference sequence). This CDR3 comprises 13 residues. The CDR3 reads CSARAVQGYEQFF. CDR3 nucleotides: TGCAGTGCGCGCGCCGTCCAGGGATATGAGCAGTTCTTC.

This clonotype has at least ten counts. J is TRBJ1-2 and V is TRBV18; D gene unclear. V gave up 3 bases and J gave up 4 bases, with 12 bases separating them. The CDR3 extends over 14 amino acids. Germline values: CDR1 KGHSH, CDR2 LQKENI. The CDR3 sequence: CASSPSQDLYGYTF. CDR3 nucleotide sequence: TGTGCCAGCTCACCCAGCCAGGACCTCTATGGCTACACCTTC.

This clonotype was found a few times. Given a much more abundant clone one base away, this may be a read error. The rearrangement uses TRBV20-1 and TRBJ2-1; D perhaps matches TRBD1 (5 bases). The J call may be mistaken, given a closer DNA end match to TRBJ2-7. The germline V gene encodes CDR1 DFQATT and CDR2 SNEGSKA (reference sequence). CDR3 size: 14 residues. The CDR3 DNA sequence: TGCAGTGCTAGCTCTGGGGCTACCTACAATGAGCAGTACTTC. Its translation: CSASSGATYNEQYF.

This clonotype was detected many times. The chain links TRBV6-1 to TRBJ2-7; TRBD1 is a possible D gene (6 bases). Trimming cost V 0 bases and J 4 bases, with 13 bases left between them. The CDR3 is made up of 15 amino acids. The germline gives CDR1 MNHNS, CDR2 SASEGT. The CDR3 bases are TGTGCCAGCAGTGAAGCCCCGGGGACACCTTACGAGCAGTACTTC. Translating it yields CASSEAPGTPYEQYF.

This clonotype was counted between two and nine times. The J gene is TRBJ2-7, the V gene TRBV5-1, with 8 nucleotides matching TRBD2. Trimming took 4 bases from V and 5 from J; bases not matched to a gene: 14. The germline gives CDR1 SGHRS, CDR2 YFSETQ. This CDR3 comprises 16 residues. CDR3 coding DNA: TGCGCCAGCAGCCCCCGGGGGGGGGGCCCAGGGCACGAGCAGTACTTC. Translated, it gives CASSPRGGGPGHEQYF. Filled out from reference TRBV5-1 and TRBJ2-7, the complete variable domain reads KAGVTQTPRYLIKTRGQQVTLSCSPISGHRSVSWYQQTPGQGLQFLFEYFSETQRNKGNFPGRFSGRQFSNSRSEMNVSTLELGDSALYLCASSPRGGGPGHEQYFGPGTRLTVT.

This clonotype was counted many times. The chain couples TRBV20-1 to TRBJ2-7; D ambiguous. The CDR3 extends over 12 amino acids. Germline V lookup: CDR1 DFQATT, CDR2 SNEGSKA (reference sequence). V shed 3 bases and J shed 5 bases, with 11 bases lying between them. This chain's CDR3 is CSASPARDEQYF. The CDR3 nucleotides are TGCAGTGCTAGTCCCGCCCGGGACGAGCAGTACTTC.

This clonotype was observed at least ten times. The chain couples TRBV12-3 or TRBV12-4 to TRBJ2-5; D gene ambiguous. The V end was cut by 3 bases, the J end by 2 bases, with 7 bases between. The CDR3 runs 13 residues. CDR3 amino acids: CASSFGFQETQYF. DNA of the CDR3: TGTGCCAGCAGTTTTGGGTTTCAAGAGACCCAGTACTTC.

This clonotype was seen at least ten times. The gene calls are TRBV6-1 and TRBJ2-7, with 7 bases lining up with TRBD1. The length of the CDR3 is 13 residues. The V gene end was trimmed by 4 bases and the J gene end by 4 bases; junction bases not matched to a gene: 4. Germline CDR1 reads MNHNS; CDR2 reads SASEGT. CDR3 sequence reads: CASSGDSGYEQYF. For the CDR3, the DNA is TGTGCCAGCAGTGGGGACAGCGGATACGAGCAGTACTTC.

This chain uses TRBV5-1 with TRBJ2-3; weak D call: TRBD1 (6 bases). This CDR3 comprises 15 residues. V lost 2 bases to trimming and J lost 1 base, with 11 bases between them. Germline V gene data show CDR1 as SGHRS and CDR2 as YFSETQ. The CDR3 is CASSFTGPGTDTQYF. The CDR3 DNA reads TGCGCCAGCAGCTTCACAGGGCCGGGCACAGATACGCAGTATTTT.

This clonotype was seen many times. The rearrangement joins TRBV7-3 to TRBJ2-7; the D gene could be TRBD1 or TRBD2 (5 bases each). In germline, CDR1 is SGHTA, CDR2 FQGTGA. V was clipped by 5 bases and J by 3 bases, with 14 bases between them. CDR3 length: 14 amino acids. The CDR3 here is CASSPTGPNYEQYF. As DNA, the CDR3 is TGTGCCAGCAGCCCGACGGGACCGAACTACGAGCAGTACTTC.

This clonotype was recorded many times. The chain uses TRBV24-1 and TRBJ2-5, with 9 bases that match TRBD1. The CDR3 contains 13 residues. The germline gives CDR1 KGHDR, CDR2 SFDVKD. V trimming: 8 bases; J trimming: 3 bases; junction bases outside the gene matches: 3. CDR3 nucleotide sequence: TGTGCCACCAATAGACAGGGGGAAGAGACCCAGTACTTC. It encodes CATNRQGEETQYF.

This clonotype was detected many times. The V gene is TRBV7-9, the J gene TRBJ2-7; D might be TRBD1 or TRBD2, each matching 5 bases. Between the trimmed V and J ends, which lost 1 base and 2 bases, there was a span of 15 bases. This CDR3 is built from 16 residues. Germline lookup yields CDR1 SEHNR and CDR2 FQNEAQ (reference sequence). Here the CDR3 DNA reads TGTGCCAGCAGCTTAGGGTCATTGGGACCCACCTACGAGCAGTACTTC. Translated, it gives CASSLGSLGPTYEQYF.

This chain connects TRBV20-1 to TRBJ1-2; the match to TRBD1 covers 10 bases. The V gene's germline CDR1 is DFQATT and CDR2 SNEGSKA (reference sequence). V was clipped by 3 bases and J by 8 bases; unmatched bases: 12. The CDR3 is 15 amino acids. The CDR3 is CSASDPGQGRRGYTF. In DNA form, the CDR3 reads TGCAGTGCTAGTGACCCGGGACAGGGGAGGAGAGGCTACACCTTC.

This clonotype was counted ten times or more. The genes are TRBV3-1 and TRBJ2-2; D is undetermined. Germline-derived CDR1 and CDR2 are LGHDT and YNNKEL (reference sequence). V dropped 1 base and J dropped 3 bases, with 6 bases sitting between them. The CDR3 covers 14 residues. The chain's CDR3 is CASSQGDYTGELFF. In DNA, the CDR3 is TGTGCCAGCAGCCAAGGGGATTACACCGGGGAGCTGTTTTTT. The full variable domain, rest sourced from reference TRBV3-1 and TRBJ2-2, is DTAVSQTPKYLVTQMGNDKSIKCEQNLGHDTMYWYKQDSKKFLKIMFSYNNKELIINETVPNRFSPKSPDKAHLNLHINSLELGDSAVYFCASSQGDYTGELFFGEGSRLTVL.

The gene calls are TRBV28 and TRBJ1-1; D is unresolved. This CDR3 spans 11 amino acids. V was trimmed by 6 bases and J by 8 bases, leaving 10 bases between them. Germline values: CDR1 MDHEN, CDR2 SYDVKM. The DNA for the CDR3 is TGTGCCAGCAGGCAAAAACGGGAAGCTTTCTTT. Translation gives CASRQKREAFF.

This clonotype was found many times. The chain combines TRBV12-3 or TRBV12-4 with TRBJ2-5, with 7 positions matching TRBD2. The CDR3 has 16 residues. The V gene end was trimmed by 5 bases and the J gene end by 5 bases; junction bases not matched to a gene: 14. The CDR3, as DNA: TGTGCCAGCAGTCGGTCGGGGGGACGGGCTATGGAGACCCAGTACTTC. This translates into CASSRSGGRAMETQYF.

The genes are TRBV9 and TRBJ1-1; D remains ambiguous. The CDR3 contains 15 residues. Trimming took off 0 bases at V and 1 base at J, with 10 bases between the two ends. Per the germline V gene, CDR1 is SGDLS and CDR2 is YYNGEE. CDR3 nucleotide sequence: TGTGCCAGCAGCGTAGGTGGTTGGGCGAACACTGAAGCTTTCTTT. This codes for CASSVGGWANTEAFF.

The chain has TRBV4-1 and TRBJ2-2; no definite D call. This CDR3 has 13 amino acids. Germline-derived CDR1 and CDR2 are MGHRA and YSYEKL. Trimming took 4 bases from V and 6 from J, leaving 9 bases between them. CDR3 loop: CASSPEPPGELFF. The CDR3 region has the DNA TGCGCCAGCAGCCCCGAGCCCCCCGGGGAGCTGTTTTTT.

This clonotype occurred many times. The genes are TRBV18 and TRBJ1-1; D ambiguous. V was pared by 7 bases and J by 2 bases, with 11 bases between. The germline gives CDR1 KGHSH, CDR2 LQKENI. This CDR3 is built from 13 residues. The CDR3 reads CASLLSFNTEAFF. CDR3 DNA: TGTGCCAGCTTGTTATCGTTCAACACTGAAGCTTTCTTT.

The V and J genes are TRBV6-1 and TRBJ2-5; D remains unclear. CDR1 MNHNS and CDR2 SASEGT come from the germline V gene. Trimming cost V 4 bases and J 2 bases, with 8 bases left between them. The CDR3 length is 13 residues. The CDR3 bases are TGTGCCAGCAGTGCCGACCAGCAAGAGACCCAGTACTTC. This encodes CASSADQQETQYF.

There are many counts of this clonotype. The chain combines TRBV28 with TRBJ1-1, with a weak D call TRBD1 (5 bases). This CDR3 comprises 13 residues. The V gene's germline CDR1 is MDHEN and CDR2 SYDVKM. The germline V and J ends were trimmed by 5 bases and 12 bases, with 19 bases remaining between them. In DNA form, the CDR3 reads TGTGCCAGCAGTCCACGAGCGTGGGGCCTGACTTTCTTT. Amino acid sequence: CASSPRAWGLTFF.